The T cell receptor beta chain under discussion was sequenced for a study of Graves' ophthalmopathy and Graves' hyperthyroidism. For repertoire sequencing, the TCR beta CDR3 regions were amplified from RNA transcripts. HTBI primers were employed in first-round RT-PCR, then a second-round multiplex PCR followed. TCRdb passed the multiplex PCR reads through MiXCR, listing each CDR3 protein once. The data hold some 750,000 distinct CDR3 sequences, with around 40% observed a single time. This clonotype was seen at least ten times. One end of the junction fails to match germline, which may point to a read error. CDR1 SGHRS and CDR2 YFSETQ come from the germline V gene. The CDR3 is made up of 14 amino acids. Moderate-to-severe activity, CAS at least 3, NOSPECS at least 4 and duration under 3 months characterized donors with ophthalmopathy. Serum thyroxine and TRAb, along with clinical symptoms, thyroid ultrasound and orbital computed tomography, were what diagnosis relied on. From fresh peripheral blood, roughly 9.3 ml in volume, the PBMCs were obtained.

The clonotype was recovered from an adult man with Graves' ophthalmopathy. The chain links TRBV5-1 to TRBJ2-5; TRBD2 aligns across 11 bases. Sequenced sample: peripheral blood. The CDR3 DNA follows: TGTGCCAGCAGCTTAGCTAGCGGGGGGGAGACCCAGTACTTC. Translated, it gives CASSLASGGETQYF. The full variable domain, in which reference TRBV5-1 and TRBJ2-5 provide the parts outside the CDR3, is KAGVTQTPRYLIKTRGQQVTLSCSPISGHRSVSWYQQTPGQGLQFLFEYFSETQRNKGNFPGRFSGRQFSNSRSEMNVSTLELGDSALYLCASSLASGGETQYFGPGTRLLVL.